Reported below is one TCR beta chain. The CDR3 length is 14 residues. V was shortened by 3 bases and J by 8 bases, with 14 bases between the two germline ends. Looked up from germline, CDR1 is MNHEY and CDR2 is SMNVEV (reference sequence). This sample was taken from a study of Tregs in tolerant kidney transplant recipients. This table comes from immunoSEQ multiplex PCR, and its TCRdb copy is limited to in-frame clones, with some not included. In the table there are approximately 67,000 clones, 92% of which are singletons. The sequence was collected from a human donor who received a combined kidney and bone marrow transplant. The sample was CD8+ T cells from blood, taken before the transplant. J is TRBJ2-1 and V is TRBV27; a possible D gene is TRBD2 (6 bases). In nucleotides, the CDR3 is TGTGCCAGCAGTTTCCTAGCGTCTGCACATGAGCAGTTCTTC. Its translation: CASSFLASAHEQFF.